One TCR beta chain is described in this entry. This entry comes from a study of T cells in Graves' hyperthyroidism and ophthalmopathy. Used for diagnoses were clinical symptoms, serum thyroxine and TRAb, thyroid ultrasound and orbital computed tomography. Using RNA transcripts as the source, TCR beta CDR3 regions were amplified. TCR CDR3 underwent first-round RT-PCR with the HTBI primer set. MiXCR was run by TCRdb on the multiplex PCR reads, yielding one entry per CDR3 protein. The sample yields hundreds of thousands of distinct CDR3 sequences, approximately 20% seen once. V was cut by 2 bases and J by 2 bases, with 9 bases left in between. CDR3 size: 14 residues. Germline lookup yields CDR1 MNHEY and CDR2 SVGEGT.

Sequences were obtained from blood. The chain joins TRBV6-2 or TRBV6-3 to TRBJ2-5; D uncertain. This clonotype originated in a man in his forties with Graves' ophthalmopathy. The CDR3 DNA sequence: TGTGCCAGCAGTTACCTTGCGGATCAAGAGACCCAGTACTTC. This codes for CASSYLADQETQYF.